Shown below are 26 T cell receptor beta chains from a single sample sequenced in a study of blood T cell repertoires in COVID-19. Clones were sequenced by immunoSEQ multiplex PCR, and TCRdb holds only the in-frame ones, with some missing. The sample consists of approximately 190,000 clones, just under 85% of them appearing once. Sample: peripheral blood. The receptors shown here come from a woman aged 70-85 years with active or convalescent COVID-19.

CDR3 coding DNA: TGTGCCAGCAGTTACTCCGGGACAGTGCCTCTAAGTGGCTACACCTTC. Its protein is CASSYSGTVPLSGYTF. The chain combines TRBV6-5 with TRBJ1-2; 7 nucleotides align to TRBD1. J lost 7 bases, V lost 0 bases, and 11 bases had no gene match. Germline values: CDR1 MNHEY, CDR2 SVGAGI. CDR3 size: 16 residues.

The chain has TRBV13 and TRBJ2-1; no reliable D call. The germline V and J ends were trimmed by 0 bases and 6 bases, with 6 bases remaining between them. Germline V lookup: CDR1 PRHDT, CDR2 FYEKMQ (reference sequence). The CDR3 length is 13 residues. The DNA of the CDR3 is TGTGCCAGCAGCTTAGGCCCAGGCAATGAGCAGTTCTTC. Translated, it gives CASSLGPGNEQFF.

The chain uses TRBV7-9 and TRBJ2-5; the match to TRBD1 covers 8 bases. Germline CDR1 and CDR2: SEHNR and FQNEAQ (reference sequence). V trimming: 5 bases; J trimming: 3 bases; junction bases outside the gene matches: 8. The CDR3 sequence is 15 residues long. The CDR3 nucleotides are TGTGCCAGCAGCCCCCAAAGGACAGGGAAAGAGACCCAGTACTTC. Its protein product is CASSPQRTGKETQYF.

The chain has TRBV6-5 and TRBJ1-2, with a weak D call TRBD1 (6 bases). Germline V CDR1 and CDR2: MNHEY, SVGAGI. V lost 0 bases, J lost 5 bases, and 13 bases lay in between. CDR3 size: 15 residues. The chain's CDR3 is CASSYSKGDPYGYTF. The CDR3 nucleotides are TGTGCCAGCAGTTACTCGAAGGGGGATCCGTATGGCTACACCTTC.

J is TRBJ1-1 and V is TRBV19, with a weak D call TRBD1 (5 bases). V was pared by 3 bases and J by 0 bases, with 17 bases between. CDR3 length: 17 residues. CDR1 and CDR2 from the germline V gene are LNHDA and SQIVND (reference sequence). The CDR3: CASSIIGETDMNTEAFF. CDR3 nucleotides: TGTGCCAGTAGTATTATAGGGGAAACGGACATGAACACTGAAGCTTTCTTT.

CDR3: CAISEPYTDTQYF. For the CDR3, the DNA is TGTGCCATCAGTGAACCCTACACAGATACGCAGTATTTT. The gene calls are TRBV10-3 and TRBJ2-3; no definite D call. Between the trimmed V and J ends, which lost 3 bases and 2 bases, there was a span of 6 bases. Germline-derived CDR1 and CDR2 are ENHRY and SYGVKD. The CDR3 covers 13 residues.

The chain carries TRBV7-8 and TRBJ2-7, with 11 nucleotides matching TRBD1. The CDR3 loop spans 14 amino acids. The V and J ends lost 5 bases and 7 bases, in that order; junction bases with no gene match: 7. The germline V gene has CDR1 SGHVS and CDR2 FQNEAQ. The CDR3 spells CASSIGQGAGEQYF. In nucleotides, the CDR3 is TGTGCCAGCAGCATCGGACAGGGGGCGGGGGAGCAGTACTTC.

V gene TRBV19 combines with J gene TRBJ1-5, with D perhaps TRBD1 (5 bases). V lost 5 bases, J lost 7 bases, and 21 bases lay in between. CDR3 length: 16 residues. Germline V CDR1 and CDR2: LNHDA, SQIVND (reference sequence). The CDR3 region has the DNA TGTGCCAGTAGTCCCCAGCCGCGCTTGGGGGGGCAGCCCCAGCATTTT. It encodes CASSPQPRLGGQPQHF. Full variable domain (remainder filled in from reference TRBV19 and TRBJ1-5): DGGITQSPKYLFRKEGQNVTLSCEQNLNHDAMYWYRQDPGQGLRLIYYSQIVNDFQKGDIAEGYSVSREKKESFPLTVTSAQKNPTAFYLCASSPQPRLGGQPQHFGDGTRLSIL.

The V gene is TRBV4-2, the J gene TRBJ1-6; 10 positions match TRBD1. Trimming at V came to 0 bases and at J to 8 bases, leaving 1 base not matched to a gene. The CDR3 contains 15 residues. Germline assignment: CDR1 LGHNA and CDR2 YNFKEQ. The CDR3 nucleotides read TGTGCCAGCAGCCAAGAAGGGACAGGGGATTCACCCCTCCACTTT. Translating it yields CASSQEGTGDSPLHF.

This clone was picked up one time. This chain connects TRBV27 to TRBJ1-6; D gene uncertain. CDR3 length: 14 residues. Germline assignment: CDR1 MNHEY and CDR2 SMNVEV (reference sequence). Between the trimmed V and J ends, which lost 5 bases and 7 bases, there was a span of 12 bases. The CDR3: CASSQWGDNSPLHF. DNA of the CDR3: TGTGCCAGCAGTCAATGGGGAGACAATTCACCCCTCCACTTT.

This clone occurred a few times. The rearrangement links TRBV11-3 to TRBJ1-3; D is possibly TRBD1 (6 bases). The ends were cut back, 6 bases at V and 2 bases at J, with 14 bases in the middle. The CDR3 consists of 15 residues. Germline V gives CDR1 SGHNT, CDR2 YENEEA. In DNA form, the CDR3 reads TGTGCCAGCAGTCGAAGCGGGACAACTGGAAACACCATATATTTT. Its protein product is CASSRSGTTGNTIYF.

V usage is TRBV15 and J usage is TRBJ1-1; D is uncertain. The ends were cut back, 1 base at V and 0 bases at J, with 9 bases in the middle. CDR3 length equals 15 residues. Germline V gene sequence: CDR1 LNHNV, CDR2 YYDKDF (reference sequence). The CDR3 region is CATSRGTYMNTEAFF. CDR3 nucleotides: TGTGCCACCAGCAGAGGTACATACATGAACACTGAAGCTTTCTTT. The whole variable domain, filled in from reference TRBV15 and TRBJ1-1, reads DAMVIQNPRYQVTQFGKPVTLSCSQTLNHNVMYWYQQKSSQAPKLLFHYYDKDFNNEADTPDNFQSRRPNTSFCFLDIRSPGLGDTAMYLCATSRGTYMNTEAFFGQGTRLTVV.

This sequence joins TRBV7-9 and TRBJ2-1, with D perhaps matching TRBD1 (7 bases). The CDR3 has 16 residues. Germline lookup yields CDR1 SEHNR and CDR2 FQNEAQ (reference sequence). V lost 4 bases, J lost 2 bases, and 15 bases lay in between. The CDR3 nucleotides read TGTGCCAGCAGCTCCCAGGGGGGCCTAACCTACAATGAGCAGTTCTTC. It yields the protein CASSSQGGLTYNEQFF.

The CDR3 bases are TGTGCCAGTAGTGCGGTTCTCTATGGCTACACCTTC. Protein product: CASSAVLYGYTF. The V call is TRBV19, the J call TRBJ1-2; no clear D gene. Trimming shortened V by 5 bases and J by 4 bases, and 8 bases separated the two germline ends. Germline values: CDR1 LNHDA, CDR2 SQIVND (reference sequence). There are 12 residues in the CDR3.

The chain links TRBV28 to TRBJ2-5; TRBD1 agrees at 9 bases. Trimming at V came to 4 bases and at J to 5 bases, leaving 8 bases not matched to a gene. The CDR3 sequence is 15 residues long. Germline V gene data show CDR1 as MDHEN and CDR2 as SYDVKM. Here the CDR3 reads CASSSYRGRRETQYF. The CDR3 DNA is TGTGCCAGCAGTTCCTACAGGGGGCGCCGGGAGACCCAGTACTTC.

The J gene is TRBJ1-5, the V gene TRBV15; 9 bases map to TRBD1. The CDR3 is 16 amino acids. CDR1 LNHNV and CDR2 YYDKDF come from the germline V gene (reference sequence). The J segment lost 3 bases and the V segment lost 4 bases, leaving 7 bases of the junction unmatched. CDR3 region: CATSTETGGDNQPQHF. In DNA form, the CDR3 reads TGTGCCACCAGCACAGAGACAGGGGGTGACAATCAGCCCCAGCATTTT.

The chain joins TRBV4-2 to TRBJ1-5; D is unresolved. This CDR3 region has 13 residues. Trimming cost V 0 bases and J 5 bases, with 5 bases left between them. Germline assignment: CDR1 LGHNA and CDR2 YNFKEQ. CDR3 region: CASSQDLDQPQHF. DNA for the CDR3: TGTGCCAGCAGCCAAGATCTAGATCAGCCCCAGCATTTT.

This chain's CDR3 is CASSAGGVNTEAFF. The CDR3, as DNA: TGTGCCAGCAGCGCCGGAGGTGTGAACACTGAAGCTTTCTTT. J is TRBJ1-1 and V is TRBV9; unclear D gene. The CDR3 has 14 amino acids. Germline V gene lookup returns CDR1 SGDLS and CDR2 YYNGEE. Trimming stripped 3 bases from V and 0 bases from J, with 9 bases between.

The sample holds a few counts of this clone. The chain recombines TRBV3-1 (or the pseudogene TRBV3-2) with TRBJ1-6, with 9 nucleotides matching TRBD1. The V and J ends lost 6 bases and 10 bases, in that order; junction bases with no gene match: 10. The CDR3 spans 15 residues. CDR1 is LGHDT and CDR2 is YNNKEL in the germline V gene (reference sequence). CDR3 in amino acids: CASSLTGGAGSPLHF. As DNA, the CDR3 is TGTGCCAGCAGTCTCACAGGGGGCGCGGGATCACCCCTCCACTTT.

This chain uses TRBV3-1 (or the pseudogene TRBV3-2) with TRBJ2-2, with a tentative D call TRBD2 (6 bases). Trimming took 3 bases from V and 7 from J, leaving 12 bases between them. CDR3 size: 14 residues. Germline V gene data show CDR1 as LGHDT and CDR2 as YNNKEL (reference sequence). CDR3 coding DNA: TGTGCCAGCAGCCATCTGCGGGAAGGCGGGGAGCTGTTTTTT. As protein: CASSHLREGGELFF.

The gene calls are TRBV25-1 and TRBJ2-7; the match to TRBD1 covers 8 bases. The CDR3 spans 17 residues. Losses at the gene ends were 6 bases for V and 5 bases for J; bases not matched to a gene: 18. Germline V gene sequence: CDR1 MGHDK, CDR2 SYGVNS. CDR3 DNA sequence: TGTGCCAGCAGCCAACCCGGGACAGGCGGCTTCCCGAACGAGCAGTACTTC. It is translated as CASSQPGTGGFPNEQYF.

The chain is built from TRBV4-2 and TRBJ2-5; 12 bases are a match to TRBD2. The length of the CDR3 is 17 residues. Germline CDR1 LGHNA, CDR2 YNFKEQ. Unmatched junction bases numbered 9, after V lost 4 bases and J lost 3 bases. CDR3 residues: CASSRSSGRGGEETQYF. The CDR3 region has the DNA TGTGCCAGCAGCCGTTCTAGCGGGAGGGGGGGAGAAGAGACCCAGTACTTC.

The chain joins TRBV5-1 to TRBJ2-3; D not certain. This CDR3 has 13 amino acids. Between the trimmed V and J ends, which lost 0 bases and 5 bases, there was a span of 7 bases. The germline V gene has CDR1 SGHRS and CDR2 YFSETQ. In nucleotides, the CDR3 is TGCGCCAGCAGCTTGGACTTCGGAGATACGCAGTATTTT. This codes for CASSLDFGDTQYF.

The chain links TRBV18 to TRBJ2-7; perhaps TRBD1 as D (6 bases). The V end lost 2 bases, the J end lost 1 base, and 12 bases lay between the germline ends. The CDR3 covers 15 residues. Germline assignment: CDR1 KGHSH and CDR2 LQKENI. The CDR3 DNA reads as TGTGCCAGCTCACCAAGCAGAGGGGGTTCCTACGAGCAGTACTTC. Its protein product is CASSPSRGGSYEQYF.

This chain joins TRBV18 and TRBJ1-1; possibly TRBD1 for D (5 bases). This CDR3 has 15 residues. Germline V gene data show CDR1 as KGHSH and CDR2 as LQKENI. V shed 0 bases and J shed 2 bases, with 10 bases lying between them. For the CDR3, the DNA is TGTGCCAGCTCACCACCGCAGGGTGTAAACACTGAAGCTTTCTTT. It yields the protein CASSPPQGVNTEAFF.

This chain links TRBV29-1 with TRBJ1-1; 8 nucleotides line up with TRBD1. This CDR3 is 12 amino acids long. Trimming at V came to 4 bases and at J to 8 bases, leaving 6 bases not matched to a gene. Germline-derived CDR1 and CDR2 are SQVTM and ANQGSEA. In DNA, the CDR3 is TGCAGCGTTGGACCGACAGGGGCGGAAGCTTTCTTT. Translation: CSVGPTGAEAFF. The full variable domain, its missing parts supplied by reference TRBV29-1 and TRBJ1-1, is SAVISQKPSRDICQRGTSLTIQCQVDSQVTMMFWYRQQPGQSLTLIATANQGSEATYESGFVIDKFPISRPNLTFSTLTVSNMSPEDSSIYLCSVGPTGAEAFFGQGTRLTVV.